Given below is one TCR beta chain in context. This sample was taken from a study of blood T cell repertoires in COVID-19. Authors' data handling: Amplifying reference gene primers gave estimates of nucleated cell counts. Data came from immunoSEQ multiplex PCR; TCRdb stores just in-frame clones and leaves some out. Clone size and V and J calls were adopted from that table, with D and trimming inferred from the DNA. Among roughly 100,000 clones listed, approximately 91% were seen once. This CDR3 is built from 16 residues. CDR1 is MDHEN and CDR2 is SYDVKM in the germline V gene. The V and J ends lost 8 bases and 9 bases respectively, with 23 bases between them.

The gene calls are TRBV28 and TRBJ1-6, with D uncertain. The material sequenced was peripheral blood. This sequence was found in a human donor in a cohort sampled during active COVID-19. Here the CDR3 DNA reads TGTGCCAGCGGTTCCGAATACCACGACTTTCCTTCACCCCTCCACTTT. Its translation: CASGSEYHDFPSPLHF.